Each of the 2 T cell receptor beta chains below was sequenced from the same sample in a study of neurological immune-mediated disorders. TCRdb recomputed calls from the 5' RACE reads with MiXCR, one row per CDR3 protein. The sample includes nearly 60,000 distinct CDR3 sequences, 3% to 4% of them seen just once. Material for sequencing was PBMCs. The receptor set was obtained from a woman aged 55-69 years with multiple sclerosis.

This clonotype was detected a few times. The rearrangement joins TRBV11-2 to TRBJ2-1, with TRBD2 identical over 7 bases. V lost 5 bases and J lost 3; bases outside the gene matches: 13. The germline gives CDR1 SGHAT, CDR2 FQNNGV. There are 17 residues in the CDR3. The CDR3 DNA sequence: TGTGCCAGCAGCCCCATATGGGGGGGACGCGTCTACAATGAGCAGTTCTTC. Translated, it gives CASSPIWGGRVYNEQFF.

The sample holds many counts of this clonotype. The chain uses TRBV11-2 and TRBJ2-7; the D is unclear. CDR1 and CDR2 from the germline V gene are SGHAT and FQNNGV. V lost 5 bases, J lost 6 bases, and 26 bases lay in between. The CDR3 loop spans 17 amino acids. In nucleotides, the CDR3 is TGTGCCAGCAGCGATCGAGCAACTACTTTTCCTGGTTCCGAGCAGTACTTC. As protein: CASSDRATTFPGSEQYF.